Shown below are 14 T cell receptor beta chains from a single sample sequenced in a study of quantifying T cell responses using KT2 cells. Whole-study context: RNA was reverse transcribed with TCR alpha and beta constant-region primers.

Each cDNA got a UMI-containing oligo ligated at its 3' end. An equimolar mix of RC1.1 and RC1.2 primed the beta chain across TRBC1 and TRBC2. TCRdb passed the UMI-ligation and nested PCR reads through MiXCR, listing each CDR3 protein once. The sample records fewer than 40,000 distinct CDR3 sequences, 6% to 8% being singletons. What was sequenced was PBMCs spiked with cells of the T cell clone KT2. Receptors originate from a human donor.

This clonotype was found many times. The chain joins TRBV6-5 to TRBJ2-2; TRBD1 agrees at 9 bases. Germline CDR1 is MNHEY and CDR2 is SVGAGI. After removal of 4 bases from V and 7 bases from J, the junction contained 7 bases not matched to a gene. The CDR3 extends over 15 amino acids. In DNA form, the CDR3 reads TGTGCCAGCAGTTCTCCGGGACAGGGAATCGGGGAGCTGTTTTTT. Its translation is CASSSPGQGIGELFF.

This clonotype was counted a few times. The CDR3 coding sequence is TGTGCCACCGGGTACAGGGGCTCTGGGGCCAACGTCCTGACTTTC. It yields the protein CATGYRGSGANVLTF. The chain uses TRBV6-1 and TRBJ2-6; 7 bases line up with TRBD1. This CDR3 region has 15 residues. The junction had 6 bases not matched to a gene; V was cut back by 10 bases and J by 0 bases. The germline V gene has CDR1 MNHNS and CDR2 SASEGT.

This clonotype showed up many times. The gene calls are TRBV20-1 and TRBJ1-2; D gene uncertain. Trimming removed 6 bases at V and 0 bases at J, with 11 bases between. This CDR3 is built from 13 residues. Germline V CDR1 and CDR2: DFQATT, SNEGSKA (reference sequence). The CDR3 DNA reads as TGCAGTGCGCCGGAAGACACTAACTATGGCTACACCTTC. Amino acid sequence: CSAPEDTNYGYTF.

Many counts were recorded for this clonotype. The V call is TRBV18, the J call TRBJ2-1; D is perhaps TRBD2 (5 bases). The length of the CDR3 is 13 residues. V gave up 6 bases and J gave up 6 bases, with 12 bases separating them. CDR1 and CDR2 (germline): KGHSH, LQKENI. The CDR3 here is CASSLGLGNEQFF. CDR3 DNA sequence: TGTGCCAGCTCCCTCGGACTCGGCAATGAGCAGTTCTTC.

There are many counts of this clonotype. The chain recombines TRBV6-1 with TRBJ2-3, with unresolved D. V was clipped by 2 bases and J by 4 bases, with 7 bases between them. The CDR3 has 13 amino acids. Germline V CDR1 and CDR2: MNHNS, SASEGT. The CDR3: CASSELGSDTQYF. CDR3 DNA: TGTGCCAGCAGTGAACTTGGATCAGATACGCAGTATTTT.

The rearrangement uses TRBV12-3 or TRBV12-4 and TRBJ1-1; D not certain. V lost 2 bases and J 1 base, leaving 8 bases between the germline ends. This CDR3 region has 14 residues. The CDR3 here is CASSLHFENTEAFF. Here the CDR3 DNA reads TGTGCCAGCAGTTTACACTTTGAGAACACTGAAGCTTTCTTT.

The sample holds many counts of this clonotype. This rearrangement joins TRBV15 to TRBJ2-1; D gene uncertain. The germline V gene has CDR1 LNHNV and CDR2 YYDKDF (reference sequence). Deletions cut 0 bases from V and 0 bases from J, with 15 bases between. This CDR3 region has 18 residues. The CDR3, as DNA: TGTGCCACCAGCAGAGATTGGACCCAATCAAGCTCCTACAATGAGCAGTTCTTC. This sequence encodes CATSRDWTQSSSYNEQFF.

The chain joins TRBV6-5 to TRBJ1-4; D unresolved. V was shortened by 6 bases and J by 8 bases, with 16 bases between the two germline ends. There are 14 residues in the CDR3. Looked up from germline, CDR1 is MNHEY and CDR2 is SVGAGI. This CDR3 is CASSELTSKEKLFF. In nucleotides, the CDR3 is TGTGCCAGCAGCGAACTCACCTCCAAGGAAAAACTGTTTTTT.

The chain uses TRBV27 and TRBJ1-1; D remains unclear. Trimming cost V 11 bases and J 1 base, with 14 bases left between them. The CDR3 loop spans 13 amino acids. Germline CDR1 MNHEY, CDR2 SMNVEV (reference sequence). CDR3 in amino acids: CAASAVSNTEAFF. CDR3 bases: TGTGCCGCCTCCGCGGTCTCGAACACTGAAGCTTTCTTT.

This clonotype was seen repeatedly, ten times or more. The V call is TRBV6-5, the J call TRBJ2-6; TRBD1 might be the D (6 bases). The CDR3 totals 15 residues. Germline V gives CDR1 MNHEY, CDR2 SVGAGI. Trimming stripped 7 bases from V and 2 bases from J, with 12 bases between. The CDR3 is CASKSQGTGANVLTF. In DNA, the CDR3 is TGTGCCAGCAAATCACAGGGTACTGGGGCCAACGTCCTGACTTTC.

This clonotype was recorded many times. This rearrangement joins TRBV29-1 to TRBJ2-7; TRBD1 agrees at 7 bases. Germline lookup yields CDR1 SQVTM and CDR2 ANQGSEA. Losses at the gene ends were 4 bases for V and 4 bases for J; bases not matched to a gene: 4. CDR3 size: 12 residues. This CDR3 is CSVATGEYEQYF. The CDR3 nucleotides read TGCAGCGTTGCAACAGGGGAGTACGAGCAGTACTTC.

A remark on this clonotype: A much larger clone is a single base away; this may be a read error. The genes are TRBV4-1 and TRBJ2-2; D might be TRBD1 (6 bases). There are 14 residues in the CDR3. Germline assignment: CDR1 MGHRA and CDR2 YSYEKL. The CDR3 region is CASSQQGRAGVLFF. The CDR3 DNA follows: TGCGCCAGCAGCCAACAGGGGCGGGCCGGGGTGCTGTTTTTT.

The chain uses TRBV10-3 and TRBJ2-1, with 9 bases aligning to TRBD2. The CDR3 runs to 14 residues. With 8 bases clipped from V and 9 bases from J, the junction kept 11 bases outside the gene matches. Germline-derived CDR1 and CDR2 are ENHRY and SYGVKD. The CDR3 protein is CAIRGAGGFGEQFF. The CDR3 DNA reads as TGTGCCATCCGGGGAGCGGGAGGTTTCGGTGAGCAGTTCTTC.

The sample holds many counts of this clonotype. The chain uses TRBV7-9 and TRBJ1-1; D is unclear. The CDR3 is made up of 16 amino acids. CDR1 SEHNR and CDR2 FQNEAQ come from the germline V gene (reference sequence). V lost 2 bases and J lost 2, with 15 bases in between. The CDR3 loop is CASSLSYSLINTEAFF. The CDR3 nucleotides read TGTGCCAGCAGCTTATCATACAGTCTCATAAACACTGAAGCTTTCTTT.